The 30 T cell receptor beta chains reported below all come from one sample, sequenced in a study of blood T cell repertoires in COVID-19. The data were produced by immunoSEQ multiplex PCR, yet TCRdb's version contains in-frame clones alone and is incomplete. The sample records 90,000 to 110,000 clones, over 80% being singletons. The sequenced sample consisted of peripheral blood. These receptors originate from a human donor in a cohort sampled during active COVID-19.

This chain uses TRBV9 with TRBJ2-2; D unclear. The germline V gene encodes CDR1 SGDLS and CDR2 YYNGEE. Trimming removed 3 bases from V and 0 bases from J, with 21 bases in between. The CDR3 is 19 amino acids. The DNA of the CDR3 is TGTGCCAGCAGCGATCTTTCATCTTGGAGCCTCGCGAACACCGGGGAGCTGTTTTTT. This sequence encodes CASSDLSSWSLANTGELFF.

The J gene is TRBJ1-5, the V gene TRBV19, with 7 nucleotides matching TRBD1. CDR3 length: 14 residues. CDR1 is LNHDA, CDR2 SQIVND, per germline (reference sequence). V dropped 5 bases and J dropped 7; count of bases not matched to a gene: 8. DNA of the CDR3: TGTGCCAGTAGTGTCCAGGGGGTACAACAGCCCCAGCATTTT. The encoded protein is CASSVQGVQQPQHF.

The chain is built from TRBV27 and TRBJ1-2; D unclear. The CDR3 consists of 16 residues. V was clipped by 1 base and J by 0 bases, with 12 bases between them. Germline V gene sequence: CDR1 MNHEY, CDR2 SMNVEV (reference sequence). For the CDR3, the DNA is TGTGCCAGCAGTTTATTGGCAGCGGGGACTAACTATGGCTACACCTTC. Translation gives CASSLLAAGTNYGYTF.

The chain recombines TRBV4-2 with TRBJ2-3, with D maybe TRBD2 (6 bases). The V end lost 0 bases, the J end lost 1 base, and 14 bases lay between the germline ends. Germline assignment: CDR1 LGHNA and CDR2 YNFKEQ. The CDR3 has 17 amino acids. CDR3 in DNA: TGTGCCAGCAGCCAAGATCTCGGGGGTGGGGGCACAGATACGCAGTATTTT. Its protein is CASSQDLGGGGTDTQYF.

This chain joins TRBV6-1 and TRBJ1-2; 7 bases match TRBD1. J was trimmed by 4 bases and V by 3 bases; bases with no gene match: 5. The CDR3 sequence is 14 residues long. CDR1 and CDR2 from the germline V gene are MNHNS and SASEGT. CDR3 sequence: CASSETGYGYGYTF. The DNA of the CDR3 is TGTGCCAGCAGTGAGACAGGGTATGGCTATGGCTACACCTTC.

The chain's CDR3 is CASSQTSTETQYF. The CDR3 region has the DNA TGTGCCAGCAGCCAGACTAGCACGGAGACCCAGTACTTC. This chain uses TRBV11-2 with TRBJ2-5, with TRBD2 identical over 7 bases. The CDR3 extends over 13 amino acids. The V gene end was trimmed by 5 bases and the J gene end by 5 bases; junction bases not matched to a gene: 5. CDR1 and CDR2 from the germline V gene are SGHAT and FQNNGV. Complete variable domain (other parts from reference TRBV11-2 and TRBJ2-5): EAGVAQSPRYKIIEKRQSVAFWCNPISGHATLYWYQQILGQGPKLLIQFQNNGVVDDSQLPKDRFSAERLKGVDSTLKIQPAKLEDSAVYLCASSQTSTETQYFGPGTRLLVL.

This chain joins TRBV15 and TRBJ2-4, with 9 bases identical to TRBD1. Unmatched junction bases numbered 9, after V lost 5 bases and J lost 10 bases. This CDR3 has 14 residues. Germline-derived CDR1 and CDR2 are LNHNV and YYDKDF (reference sequence). CDR3 sequence (DNA): TGTGCCACCAGCCGGGGACAGGGCCTAAGTATTCAGTACTTC. This codes for CATSRGQGLSIQYF.

The rearrangement joins TRBV10-3 to TRBJ2-7, with D perhaps matching TRBD2 (5 bases). Germline CDR1 reads ENHRY; CDR2 reads SYGVKD. CDR3 length: 11 residues. V was trimmed by 3 bases and J by 8 bases, leaving 8 bases between them. CDR3 nucleotides: TGTGCCATCAGTGAAACGGGGAAGCAGTACTTC. Its translation is CAISETGKQYF.

The chain joins TRBV9 to TRBJ2-7; a possible D gene is TRBD1 (6 bases). The CDR3 is 15 residues long. Per germline, CDR1 SGDLS and CDR2 YYNGEE. The V end was cut by 4 bases, the J end by 1 base, with 15 bases between. CDR3: CASSPTGPPSYEQYF. Written as DNA, the CDR3 is TGTGCCAGCAGCCCGACAGGCCCACCTTCCTACGAGCAGTACTTC.

This clone was seen only once. The V and J genes are TRBV19 and TRBJ2-5, with D possibly TRBD2 on 6 matching bases. This CDR3 spans 13 amino acids. From germline, CDR1 is LNHDA and CDR2 SQIVND (reference sequence). V shed 6 bases and J shed 4 bases, with 12 bases lying between them. The CDR3 reads CASSVTSPETQYF. Here the CDR3 DNA reads TGTGCCAGTAGCGTCACTAGCCCAGAGACCCAGTACTTC. Full variable domain (rest looked up from reference TRBV19 and TRBJ2-5): DGGITQSPKYLFRKEGQNVTLSCEQNLNHDAMYWYRQDPGQGLRLIYYSQIVNDFQKGDIAEGYSVSREKKESFPLTVTSAQKNPTAFYLCASSVTSPETQYFGPGTRLLVL.

The chain recombines TRBV29-1 with TRBJ2-7; D possibly corresponds to TRBD1 (5 bases). This CDR3 is 12 amino acids long. CDR1 and CDR2 from the germline V gene are SQVTM and ANQGSEA. V shed 3 bases and J shed 7 bases, with 13 bases lying between them. The CDR3 loop reads CSVEQGGWEQYF. The CDR3 DNA reads as TGCAGCGTTGAGCAGGGCGGATGGGAGCAGTACTTC.

This chain links TRBV7-3 with TRBJ2-7; a possible D gene is TRBD2 (6 bases). Per the germline V gene, CDR1 is SGHTA and CDR2 is FQGTGA. V was shortened by 4 bases and J by 5 bases, with 18 bases between the two germline ends. There are 15 residues in the CDR3. CDR3 protein: CASSSGAGRIDEQYF. The CDR3 region has the DNA TGTGCCAGCAGCTCGGGCGCGGGAAGGATCGACGAGCAGTACTTC.

J is TRBJ1-1 and V is TRBV5-1, with 7 positions matching TRBD1. Per germline, CDR1 SGHRS and CDR2 YFSETQ. J lost 4 bases, V lost 3 bases, and 6 bases had no gene match. The CDR3 consists of 14 residues. The chain's CDR3 is CASSSLDRITEAFF. DNA of the CDR3: TGCGCCAGCAGCTCTCTGGACAGGATCACTGAAGCTTTCTTT.

The V and J genes are TRBV12-3 or TRBV12-4 and TRBJ2-1; the D is unclear. V gave up 6 bases and J gave up 6 bases, with 12 bases separating them. CDR3 length: 13 amino acids. The CDR3 sequence is CASSSLTGNEQFF. Written as DNA, the CDR3 is TGTGCCAGCAGCTCTCTCACGGGCAATGAGCAGTTCTTC.

This clone was detected only a few times. This chain connects TRBV7-3 to TRBJ1-2; the D is unclear. This CDR3 is 13 amino acids long. Per germline, CDR1 SGHTA and CDR2 FQGTGA. Trimming took off 6 bases at V and 7 bases at J, with 15 bases between the two ends. The CDR3 reads CASSMTPRGGYTF. CDR3 nucleotide sequence: TGTGCCAGCAGTATGACCCCACGGGGTGGCTACACCTTC.

This rearrangement joins TRBV2 to TRBJ1-2, with a possible D match to TRBD1 (5 bases). The germline gives CDR1 SNHLY, CDR2 FYNNEI. Trimming left V 4 bases short and J 6 bases short, with 15 bases between. The CDR3 runs to 14 residues. CDR3 coding DNA: TGTGCCAGCAGTGTACCCAGGGCTTTCGATGGCTACACCTTC. It is translated as CASSVPRAFDGYTF.

J is TRBJ2-1 and V is TRBV10-3; a possible D gene is TRBD2 (6 bases). The CDR3 totals 15 residues. V lost 4 bases and J 2 bases, leaving 12 bases between the germline ends. Germline V gene lookup returns CDR1 ENHRY and CDR2 SYGVKD. This CDR3 is CAISVGGGTYNEQFF. In DNA, the CDR3 is TGTGCCATCAGTGTCGGTGGCGGGACCTACAATGAGCAGTTCTTC.

The genes are TRBV9 and TRBJ2-7; 10 nucleotides match TRBD1. With V trimmed by 2 bases and J by 4 bases, 3 bases remained unmatched. Germline CDR1 SGDLS, CDR2 YYNGEE. The length of the CDR3 is 14 residues. The DNA for the CDR3 is TGTGCCAGCAGCGTGGGACAGGGGCTTTACGAGCAGTACTTC. Its protein is CASSVGQGLYEQYF.

The chain uses TRBV27 and TRBJ1-1; D might be TRBD1 (6 bases). The V gene lost 5 bases and the J gene lost 8 bases, with 15 bases spanning the gap. The CDR3 has 13 amino acids. CDR1 MNHEY and CDR2 SMNVEV come from the germline V gene (reference sequence). CDR3 sequence: CASSVQGVGEAFF. CDR3 nucleotides: TGTGCCAGCAGTGTACAGGGTGTTGGAGAAGCTTTCTTT.

The chain links TRBV19 to TRBJ2-5, with D possibly matching TRBD2 (5 bases). Germline V CDR1 and CDR2: LNHDA, SQIVND (reference sequence). Trimming took off 4 bases at V and 2 bases at J, with 8 bases between the two ends. The CDR3 covers 13 residues. CDR3 in DNA: TGTGCCAGTAGTACACCGGGGCAAGAGACCCAGTACTTC. It encodes CASSTPGQETQYF.

The chain links TRBV2 to TRBJ2-7; 11 nucleotides agree with TRBD2. The J segment lost 1 base and the V segment lost 6 bases, leaving 11 bases of the junction unmatched. The CDR3 contains 17 residues. CDR1 is SNHLY, CDR2 FYNNEI, per germline. The CDR3 here is CASSALAGGSLSYEQYF. In nucleotides, the CDR3 is TGTGCCAGCAGCGCTCTAGCGGGAGGCTCCCTATCCTACGAGCAGTACTTC.

The rearrangement joins TRBV2 to TRBJ2-2; perhaps TRBD2 as D (6 bases). Germline assignment: CDR1 SNHLY and CDR2 FYNNEI. The length of the CDR3 is 15 residues. V was cut by 4 bases and J by 8 bases, with 17 bases left in between. CDR3 DNA: TGTGCCAGCAGTGGGGAGGATGAGGTAGTAGGGGAGCTGTTTTTT. Its protein product is CASSGEDEVVGELFF.

This chain connects TRBV6-6 to TRBJ2-6, with 8 bases identical to TRBD2. Germline V gives CDR1 MNHNY, CDR2 SVGAGI (reference sequence). J lost 0 bases, V lost 7 bases, and 5 bases had no gene match. The CDR3 has 16 residues. In nucleotides, the CDR3 is TGTGCCAGCATGGGTAGCGGGGACTCTGGGGCCAACGTCCTGACTTTC. This encodes CASMGSGDSGANVLTF.

The CDR3 DNA is TGTGCCAGCAGCTTAGAGCTCGTCATCTCCTACAATGAGCAGTTCTTC. Translation: CASSLELVISYNEQFF. V and J are TRBV7-9 and TRBJ2-1, with D hard to call. Germline CDR1 SEHNR, CDR2 FQNEAQ (reference sequence). The CDR3 covers 16 residues. V shed 1 base and J shed 0 bases, with 10 bases lying between them.

The rearrangement joins TRBV5-1 to TRBJ2-7; 10 nucleotides match TRBD2. V lost 0 bases, J lost 6 bases, and 6 bases stayed unmatched. Germline V gives CDR1 SGHRS, CDR2 YFSETQ. The CDR3 spans 15 residues. CDR3 nucleotides: TGCGCCAGCAGCTTGGTCTTAGCGGGAGGTCGCGAGCAGTACTTC. Encoded protein: CASSLVLAGGREQYF.

This clone was seen more than once but under ten times. This chain connects TRBV4-1 to TRBJ1-1; weak D call: TRBD1 (5 bases). The CDR3 is 16 residues long. Germline V lookup: CDR1 MGHRA, CDR2 YSYEKL. Trimming cost V 0 bases and J 5 bases, with 16 bases left between them. The CDR3 loop is CASSQEPGNVGTEAFF. In DNA form, the CDR3 reads TGCGCCAGCAGCCAAGAGCCAGGGAATGTGGGGACTGAAGCTTTCTTT.

The chain uses TRBV4-1 and TRBJ2-5; a possible D gene is TRBD1 (5 bases). Germline-derived CDR1 and CDR2 are MGHRA and YSYEKL. The CDR3 is 15 amino acids. V was shortened by 0 bases and J by 1 base, with 9 bases between the two germline ends. CDR3 residues: CASSQEGRSQETQYF. Here the CDR3 DNA reads TGCGCCAGCAGCCAAGAGGGGCGGAGCCAAGAGACCCAGTACTTC.

Only one count was recorded for this clone. The chain joins TRBV3-1 (or the pseudogene TRBV3-2) to TRBJ2-6, with D possibly being TRBD2 (5 bases). Germline V gives CDR1 LGHDT, CDR2 YNNKEL (reference sequence). The CDR3 has 15 residues. Trimming shortened V by 6 bases and J by 0 bases, and 9 bases separated the two germline ends. CDR3 residues: CASRLRDSGANVLTF. The CDR3 nucleotides are TGTGCCAGCAGGCTCCGGGACTCTGGGGCCAACGTCCTGACTTTC.

This clone was seen a few times. CDR3 sequence: CASSSTRQGPGYEQYF. In DNA form, the CDR3 reads TGTGCCAGCAGTTCAACCCGACAGGGTCCAGGCTACGAGCAGTACTTC. The chain links TRBV28 to TRBJ2-7, with 7 bases matching TRBD1. Unmatched junction bases numbered 12, after V lost 4 bases and J lost 3 bases. In germline, CDR1 is MDHEN, CDR2 SYDVKM. The CDR3 is 16 amino acids.

The sample holds one count of this clone. The chain combines TRBV27 with TRBJ1-2, with D unresolved. The CDR3 sequence is 13 residues long. Germline loops: CDR1 MNHEY, CDR2 SMNVEV (reference sequence). Trimming removed 2 bases from V and 4 bases from J, with 8 bases in between. CDR3 protein: CASSLIGSYGYTF. Written as DNA, the CDR3 is TGTGCCAGCAGTTTAATCGGGTCCTATGGCTACACCTTC.